This T cell receptor beta chain was identified in a study of blood T cell repertoires in COVID-19. Study at large: COVID-19 samples, acute and convalescent, were from the United States, Italy and Spain. PBMCs, B-cell-depleted T cells, or T cells provided the cDNA or gDNA that made up the material.

V dropped 1 base and J dropped 2 bases, with 10 bases sitting between them. The CDR3 is made up of 15 amino acids. The germline V gene has CDR1 SNHLY and CDR2 FYNNEI. Source study methods: Reference gene primer amplification yielded estimated nucleated cell counts. Here immunoSEQ multiplex PCR was the method, and the copy in TCRdb shows in-frame clones only, minus some. From that table come the V and J calls and clone size; the DNA was used to work out D and trimming. This table has more than 120,000 clones, about nine tenths appearing once. V gene TRBV2 combines with J gene TRBJ2-3; possibly TRBD1 for D (6 bases). The sequence derives from a human donor in a cohort sampled during active COVID-19. Specimen: peripheral blood. The CDR3 region has the DNA TGTGCCAGCAGTGAAGTCAGGGGATACACAGATACGCAGTATTTT. As protein: CASSEVRGYTDTQYF.